This T cell receptor beta chain was sequenced for a study of shared clonotypes between healthy human individuals. Overall study results and limits: Enrolling few donors narrowed the genetic and exposure-history diversity that was represented. Sequencing depth was expected to influence donor clonotype sharing.

As for this clone: Its antigen is undetermined.

The CDR3 is 13 residues long. The germline CDR1 and CDR2 sequences are SGHRS and YFSETQ. V lost 2 bases and J lost 5, with 8 bases in between. Sequencing used immunoSEQ multiplex PCR; TCRdb keeps in-frame clones, though not all of them. Of a few hundred thousand clones listed, 60% to 80% are singletons. V usage is TRBV5-1 and J usage is TRBJ1-5; D is uncertain. The receptor's source is a woman in her forties in good health. Some clones in this sample may be carry-over from other donors' samples. Sample: PBMCs. For the CDR3, the DNA is TGCGCCAGCAGCTTCGGCCACGATCAGCCCCAGCATTTT. Protein product: CASSFGHDQPQHF.